This T cell receptor beta chain is from a study of T cells in localized non-small cell lung cancer. Study-level points and caveats: Appearances in adjacent lung were noted for a median 57 of the top 100 tumor clones. T cell clonality was highest in uninvolved adjacent lung, above tumor.

Measured with immunoSEQ multiplex PCR; TCRdb has only the in-frame clones, and not every one. The repertoire includes fewer than 12,000 clones, roughly half of them detected once, and 4.2% sits in the top ten. This clone was detected only a few times. Its antigen is not known. At one of its ends the junction is not consistent with the germline gene, which may arise from a read error. The CDR3 length is 13 residues. CDR1 and CDR2 from the germline V gene are MNHGY and SAAAGT. The TCR was taken from a woman aged 40-75 years with stage II squamous cell lung carcinoma. The chain uses TRBV6-8 and TRBJ1-1; D unclear. The specimen was lymph node tissue, collected before any cancer treatment. The CDR3 spells CASSRRENAEAFF. CDR3 nucleotides: TGTGCCAGCAGCCGCCGGGAGAACGCTGAAGCTTTCTTT.